Here is one TCR beta chain with its context. CDR3 size: 20 residues. Losses at the gene ends were 0 bases for V and 4 bases for J; bases not matched to a gene: 15. The V gene's germline CDR1 is SGHAT and CDR2 FQNNGV. The protocol was immunoSEQ multiplex PCR, while the TCRdb copy is restricted to in-frame clones and leaves out a portion. The sample records approximately 220,000 clones, 75% to 90% being singletons. The source of the sample is a study of blood T cell repertoires in COVID-19. Study-wide context: Material from acute and convalescent COVID-19 was sourced from the United States, Italy and Spain. PBMCs, B-cell-depleted T cells, or T cells were the source of the cDNA or gDNA that made up the material.

Source material: PBMCs or T cells enriched from blood (not recorded which). This TCR was recovered from a woman aged 40 to 50 with acute COVID-19. V gene TRBV11-2 combines with J gene TRBJ1-4, with TRBD1 matching over 9 bases. The CDR3 spells CASSLDRSGQGWGVNEKLFF. CDR3 nucleotide sequence: TGTGCCAGCAGCTTAGACCGATCGGGACAGGGTTGGGGGGTTAATGAAAAACTGTTTTTT.